Listed here are 25 T cell receptor beta chains from one sample, sequenced in a study of early stage breast cancer tumors. The protocol was immunoSEQ multiplex PCR, while the TCRdb copy is restricted to in-frame clones and leaves out a portion. Of 55,000 to 70,000 clones listed, about 85% are singletons. Source material: blood. The receptors were sampled from a person aged 40 to 49 with breast cancer.

The chain joins TRBV27 to TRBJ2-1; 14 nucleotides align to TRBD2. This CDR3 region has 16 residues. After removal of 2 bases from V and 9 bases from J, the junction contained 6 bases not matched to a gene. Germline V gives CDR1 MNHEY, CDR2 SMNVEV (reference sequence). CDR3 coding DNA: TGTGCCAGCAGTTTACGGGGACTAGCGGGAGTGTTTGAGCAGTTCTTC. Translated: CASSLRGLAGVFEQFF.

V is TRBV27 and J is TRBJ1-2; 12 positions agree with TRBD1. V trimming: 4 bases; J trimming: 7 bases; junction bases outside the gene matches: 10. The CDR3 is made up of 16 amino acids. Germline CDR1 is MNHEY and CDR2 is SMNVEV (reference sequence). CDR3 in amino acids: CASSSHLGQGAGGYTF. CDR3 sequence (DNA): TGTGCCAGCAGTTCACACCTGGGACAGGGGGCCGGTGGCTACACCTTC.

The gene calls are TRBV5-1 and TRBJ1-2; 8 nucleotides match TRBD1. From germline, CDR1 is SGHRS and CDR2 YFSETQ. This CDR3 spans 16 amino acids. The J segment lost 2 bases and the V segment lost 0 bases, leaving 6 bases of the junction unmatched. CDR3 amino acids: CASSLEWDRRNYGYTF. The DNA of the CDR3 is TGCGCCAGCAGCTTGGAATGGGACAGGAGAAACTATGGCTACACCTTC.

In this sample, this clone turned up a few times. This chain uses TRBV6-6 with TRBJ2-7, with 11 bases lining up with TRBD1. This CDR3 spans 14 amino acids. J lost 3 bases, V lost 2 bases, and 0 bases had no gene match. Germline V gene sequence: CDR1 MNHNY, CDR2 SVGAGI (reference sequence). CDR3 sequence (DNA): TGTGCCAGCAGTTACGGGACAGGGGGCTACGAGCAGTACTTC. Its protein product is CASSYGTGGYEQYF.

In the case of this clone: The same CDR3 can be traced to other DNA sequences in this sample. The V gene is TRBV5-1, the J gene TRBJ2-1, with 7 bases lining up with TRBD2. Germline V gives CDR1 SGHRS, CDR2 YFSETQ. The CDR3 loop spans 15 amino acids. The V and J ends lost 0 bases and 3 bases, in that order; junction bases with no gene match: 3. The CDR3 protein is CASSLASGSYNEQFF. The CDR3 nucleotides are TGCGCCAGCAGCTTGGCTAGCGGAAGCTACAATGAGCAGTTCTTC.

V and J are TRBV11-2 and TRBJ1-5, with D perhaps matching TRBD1 (5 bases). V lost 0 bases, J lost 4 bases, and 7 bases lay in between. The CDR3 extends over 14 amino acids. In germline, CDR1 is SGHAT, CDR2 FQNNGV. The CDR3 sequence: CASSLDSGNQPQHF. CDR3 coding DNA: TGTGCCAGCAGCTTAGATTCAGGGAATCAGCCCCAGCATTTT.

The chain couples TRBV7-9 to TRBJ2-2; TRBD1 matches at 7 bases. Losses at the gene ends were 3 bases for V and 6 bases for J; bases not matched to a gene: 1. Per the germline V gene, CDR1 is SEHNR and CDR2 is FQNEAQ (reference sequence). This CDR3 spans 13 amino acids. CDR3 region: CASSFQGAGELFF. CDR3 DNA sequence: TGTGCCAGCAGCTTCCAGGGGGCCGGGGAGCTGTTTTTT.

The count of this clone is one. The chain carries TRBV27 and TRBJ2-5, with 9 bases aligning to TRBD2. This CDR3 is 17 amino acids long. Per germline, CDR1 MNHEY and CDR2 SMNVEV (reference sequence). J lost 5 bases, V lost 7 bases, and 17 bases had no gene match. The CDR3 DNA is TGTGCCAGCAAACCGGCTAGCGGGAAGATGGGATCGGAGACCCAGTACTTC. Protein: CASKPASGKMGSETQYF.

The CDR3 spells CASSVEISTNTGELFF. CDR3 DNA sequence: TGTGCCAGCAGCGTAGAAATTAGCACGAACACCGGGGAGCTGTTTTTT. The chain uses TRBV9 and TRBJ2-2, with D unclear. Germline assignment: CDR1 SGDLS and CDR2 YYNGEE. V lost 0 bases to trimming and J lost 0 bases, with 9 bases between them. This CDR3 spans 16 amino acids. The variable domain in full, with the rest retrieved from reference TRBV9 and TRBJ2-2, is DSGVTQTPKHLITATGQRVTLRCSPRSGDLSVYWYQQSLDQGLQFLIQYYNGEERAKGNILERFSAQQFPDLHSELNLSSLELGDSALYFCASSVEISTNTGELFFGEGSRLTVL.

The rearrangement uses TRBV5-4 and TRBJ2-2; D may be TRBD2 (5 bases). V lost 4 bases, J lost 3 bases, and 16 bases lay in between. The germline CDR1 and CDR2 sequences are SGHNT and YYREEE (reference sequence). This CDR3 is 16 amino acids long. The CDR3: CASSGSGASDTGELFF. The CDR3, as DNA: TGTGCCAGCAGCGGGAGCGGCGCGTCGGACACCGGGGAGCTGTTTTTT.

CDR3 residues: CASRNIHTQYF. In DNA form, the CDR3 reads TGTGCCAGCAGGAACATTCATACGCAGTATTTT. The chain uses TRBV2 and TRBJ2-3; no clear D gene. Per germline, CDR1 SNHLY and CDR2 FYNNEI. V dropped 6 bases and J dropped 7 bases, with 8 bases sitting between them. This CDR3 has 11 residues.

The gene calls are TRBV6-1 and TRBJ2-7; 8 nucleotides line up with TRBD1. Germline loops: CDR1 MNHNS, CDR2 SASEGT. The CDR3 runs to 16 residues. The junction had 13 bases not matched to a gene; V was cut back by 4 bases and J by 5 bases. The CDR3 loop reads CASSAGQGRGWHEQYF. CDR3 sequence (DNA): TGTGCCAGCAGTGCCGGACAGGGAAGAGGATGGCACGAGCAGTACTTC.

V gene TRBV11-2 combines with J gene TRBJ1-2; D gene uncertain. V lost 0 bases and J 1 base, leaving 9 bases between the germline ends. Germline V lookup: CDR1 SGHAT, CDR2 FQNNGV. The CDR3 is 15 amino acids. CDR3 nucleotides: TGTGCCAGCAGCTTAGACAGAAGTCGTAACTATGGCTACACCTTC. It yields the protein CASSLDRSRNYGYTF.

The CDR3 DNA sequence: TGTGCCAGCAGTTCGTTGCGGGACAGGAAAGAGACCCAGTACTTC. Translated, it gives CASSSLRDRKETQYF. The rearrangement joins TRBV28 to TRBJ2-5; 8 bases line up with TRBD1. The germline CDR1 and CDR2 sequences are MDHEN and SYDVKM. The junction had 7 bases not matched to a gene; V was cut back by 4 bases and J by 3 bases. The CDR3 sequence is 15 residues long. The full variable domain, rest sourced from reference TRBV28 and TRBJ2-5, is DVKVTQSSRYLVKRTGEKVFLECVQDMDHENMFWYRQDPGLGLRLIYFSYDVKMKEKGDIPEGYSVSREKKERFSLILESASTNQTSMYLCASSSLRDRKETQYFGPGTRLLVL.

This chain uses TRBV30 with TRBJ1-4, with D perhaps TRBD1 (6 bases). The V gene's germline CDR1 is GTSNPN and CDR2 SVGIG (reference sequence). The germline V and J ends were trimmed by 0 bases and 8 bases, with 10 bases remaining between them. The CDR3 totals 13 residues. This CDR3 reads CAWSVQGGEKLFF. CDR3 nucleotides: TGTGCCTGGAGTGTACAGGGTGGCGAAAAACTGTTTTTT. Full variable domain (rest looked up from reference TRBV30 and TRBJ1-4): SQTIHQWPATLVQPVGSPLSLECTVEGTSNPNLYWYRQAAGRGLQLLFYSVGIGQISSEVPQNLSASRPQDRQFILSSKKLLLSDSGFYLCAWSVQGGEKLFFGSGTQLSVL.

This rearrangement joins TRBV6-5 to TRBJ1-4, with D possibly matching TRBD1 (5 bases). The V gene lost 5 bases and the J gene lost 8 bases, with 15 bases spanning the gap. The CDR3 consists of 14 residues. Germline lookup yields CDR1 MNHEY and CDR2 SVGAGI. This CDR3 is CASSGSGVEEKLFF. CDR3 in DNA: TGTGCCAGCAGTGGGTCGGGGGTGGAAGAAAAACTGTTTTTT.

The gene calls are TRBV5-4 and TRBJ2-2; no clear D. Germline CDR1 is SGHNT and CDR2 is YYREEE (reference sequence). V dropped 4 bases and J dropped 5 bases, with 9 bases sitting between them. The CDR3 sequence is 13 residues long. Written as DNA, the CDR3 is TGTGCCAGCAGCCCCGTCGCGACCGGGGAGCTGTTTTTT. This codes for CASSPVATGELFF.

The V gene is TRBV19, the J gene TRBJ1-2; possibly TRBD1 for D (5 bases). This CDR3 region has 13 residues. Germline CDR1 reads LNHDA; CDR2 reads SQIVND (reference sequence). V was shortened by 10 bases and J by 3 bases, with 15 bases between the two germline ends. CDR3 bases: TGTGCCACCCGGGCAGGGCTCGACTATGGCTACACCTTC. It yields the protein CATRAGLDYGYTF.

There are a few counts of this clone. The chain recombines TRBV10-3 with TRBJ2-3; the D is unclear. This CDR3 has 13 amino acids. V gave up 7 bases and J gave up 5 bases, with 13 bases separating them. Germline lookup yields CDR1 ENHRY and CDR2 SYGVKD. Here the CDR3 reads CAIKRSVGDTQYF. CDR3 coding DNA: TGTGCCATCAAGCGCTCTGTCGGAGATACGCAGTATTTT.

This chain connects TRBV7-9 to TRBJ2-3, with D perhaps TRBD2 (6 bases). The CDR3 loop spans 16 amino acids. Germline V gene lookup returns CDR1 SEHNR and CDR2 FQNEAQ (reference sequence). The germline V and J ends were trimmed by 5 bases and 0 bases, with 15 bases remaining between them. CDR3 DNA sequence: TGTGCCAGCAGCCCTGGGGTAGCGGTTAGCACAGATACGCAGTATTTT. Translation: CASSPGVAVSTDTQYF.

The chain joins TRBV5-8 to TRBJ1-1; the D is unclear. The CDR3 is made up of 11 amino acids. Looked up from germline, CDR1 is SGHTS and CDR2 is YDEGEE. The V end lost 4 bases, the J end lost 0 bases, and 1 base lay between the germline ends. CDR3 loop: CASSLNTEAFF. The DNA of the CDR3 is TGTGCCAGCAGCCTGAACACTGAAGCTTTCTTT.

V usage is TRBV28 and J usage is TRBJ1-5; 10 nucleotides match TRBD1. Trimming took 5 bases from V and 2 from J; bases not matched to a gene: 3. CDR1 and CDR2 (germline): MDHEN, SYDVKM. CDR3 length: 15 amino acids. The CDR3 DNA reads as TGTGCCAGCAGTCCCGGGACAGGGGGCAATCAGCCCCAGCATTTT. Its protein is CASSPGTGGNQPQHF.

The chain is built from TRBV28 and TRBJ2-7; either TRBD1 or TRBD2 may supply D (5 bases each). V was shortened by 4 bases and J by 0 bases, with 16 bases between the two germline ends. Germline lookup yields CDR1 MDHEN and CDR2 SYDVKM. There are 16 residues in the CDR3. CDR3 nucleotides: TGTGCCAGCAGTTCCCCTGGTAGGGACCCCTCCTACGAGCAGTACTTC. Its translation is CASSSPGRDPSYEQYF.

J is TRBJ1-2 and V is TRBV29-1; tentative D call: TRBD1 (5 bases). V lost 6 bases to trimming and J lost 6 bases, with 11 bases between them. Germline-derived CDR1 and CDR2 are SQVTM and ANQGSEA. The CDR3 spans 11 residues. DNA of the CDR3: TGCAGCGTGCGCAGGGTGGATGGCTACACCTTC. Its protein product is CSVRRVDGYTF.

This clone was counted between two and nine times. This rearrangement joins TRBV7-6 to TRBJ2-7; D is undetermined. V dropped 5 bases and J dropped 0 bases, with 11 bases sitting between them. The length of the CDR3 is 14 residues. The V gene's germline CDR1 is SGHVS and CDR2 FNYEAQ. The CDR3 nucleotides are TGTGCCAGCAGCCCCGAACTGTTCTCCTACGAGCAGTACTTC. Protein sequence: CASSPELFSYEQYF.